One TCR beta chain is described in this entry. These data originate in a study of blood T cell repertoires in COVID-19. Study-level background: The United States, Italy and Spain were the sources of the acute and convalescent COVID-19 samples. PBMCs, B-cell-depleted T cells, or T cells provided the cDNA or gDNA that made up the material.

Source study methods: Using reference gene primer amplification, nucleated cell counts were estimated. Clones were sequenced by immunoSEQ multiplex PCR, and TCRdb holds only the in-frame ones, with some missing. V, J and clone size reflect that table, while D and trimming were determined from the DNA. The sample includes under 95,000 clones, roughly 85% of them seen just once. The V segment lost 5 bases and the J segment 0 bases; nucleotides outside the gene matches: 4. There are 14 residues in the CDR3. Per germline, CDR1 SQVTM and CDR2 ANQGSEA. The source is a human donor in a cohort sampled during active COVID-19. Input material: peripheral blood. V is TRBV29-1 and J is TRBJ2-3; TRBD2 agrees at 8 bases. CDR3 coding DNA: TGCAGCGTTAGAGCGGGGGACAGCACAGATACGCAGTATTTT. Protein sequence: CSVRAGDSTDTQYF.